A selection of T cell receptor beta chains follows, all from one sample in a study of T-cell memory formation after mild COVID-19. TCRdb reanalysed the 5' RACE reads using MiXCR and keeps one entry per CDR3 protein. The repertoire has 90,000 to 120,000 distinct CDR3 sequences, 14% of them found once; the top ten carry 35% to 40%. The material sequenced was PBMCs or a T cell subset sorted from them (not recorded which). The source is a man aged 18 to 29 who had mild COVID-19 (a few samples of this study predate the infection). Cell type and time point are not known. The CDR3 runs from the conserved cysteine through the conserved F or W. Each record gives: J gene, V gene, clone size, CDR3 length, D gene, CDR3 protein. D genes are given only for firm matches. Expanded clones get a size class; other rows say once, few or many, or leave the size out.

>TRBJ2-3|TRBV9|once|14|-
CASGRGRAADTQYF
>TRBJ2-1|TRBV6-5|few|15|-
CASSYRGATVNEQFF
>TRBJ1-5|TRBV7-8|many|15|-
CASSLDMSQDQPQHF
>TRBJ1-1|TRBV4-3|few|14|-
CASSQEDLNTEAFF
>TRBJ2-3|TRBV6-4|medium-sized|15|TRBD2
CASSETSGGTDTQYF
>TRBJ2-2|TRBV3-1|few|20|TRBD2
CASSQDWQLAGEANTGELFF
>TRBJ2-7|TRBV27|many|14|-
CASSLIRGAHEQYF
>TRBJ2-5|TRBV25-1|-|17|TRBD1
CASSEITGTGEGETQYF
>TRBJ2-5|TRBV5-1|-|14|-
CASSLDQLWETQYF
>TRBJ1-2|TRBV6-5|-|15|-
CASSFGRGANYGYTF
>TRBJ1-5|TRBV4-1|-|15|-
CASSPYAGTYQPQHF
>TRBJ2-5|TRBV27|-|16|TRBD2
CASSSGLAGLQETQYF
>TRBJ1-1|TRBV6-5|-|14|-
CASSYSGQDTEAFF
>TRBJ2-1|TRBV12-5|-|11|-
CASGLGNEQFF